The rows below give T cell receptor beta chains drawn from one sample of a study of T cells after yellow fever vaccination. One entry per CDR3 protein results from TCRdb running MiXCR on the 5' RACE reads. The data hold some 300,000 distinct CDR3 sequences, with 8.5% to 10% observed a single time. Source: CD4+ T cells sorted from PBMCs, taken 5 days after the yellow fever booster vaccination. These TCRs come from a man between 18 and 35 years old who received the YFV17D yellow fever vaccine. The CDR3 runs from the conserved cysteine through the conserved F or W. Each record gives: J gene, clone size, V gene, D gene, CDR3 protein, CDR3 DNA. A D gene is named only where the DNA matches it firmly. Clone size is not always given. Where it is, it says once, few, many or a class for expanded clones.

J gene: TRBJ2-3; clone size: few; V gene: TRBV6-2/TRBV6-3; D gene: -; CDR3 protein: CASRALGERGAFSDTQYF; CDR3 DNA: TGTGCCAGCAGAGCCCTCGGGGAGAGGGGGGCCTTTTCAGATACGCAGTATTTT
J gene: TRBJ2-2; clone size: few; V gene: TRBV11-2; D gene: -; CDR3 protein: CASSFDSYNTGELFF; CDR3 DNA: TGTGCCAGCAGCTTCGACAGTTATAACACCGGGGAGCTGTTTTTT
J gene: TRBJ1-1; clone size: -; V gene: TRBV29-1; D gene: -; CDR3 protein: CSVEQGGTEAFF; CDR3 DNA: TGCAGCGTTGAACAGGGAGGTACTGAAGCTTTCTTT
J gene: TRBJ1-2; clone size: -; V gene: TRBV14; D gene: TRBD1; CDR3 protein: CASSPGQGRYTF; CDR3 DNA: TGTGCCAGCAGCCCCGGACAGGGTCGCTACACCTTC
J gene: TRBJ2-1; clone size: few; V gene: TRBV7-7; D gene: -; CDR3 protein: CASSLERDYEQFF; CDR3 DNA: TGTGCTAGCAGCTTAGAACGGGACTATGAGCAGTTCTTC
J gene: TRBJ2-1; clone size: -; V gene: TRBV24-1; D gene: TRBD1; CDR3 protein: CATSGTPGQAPISSYNEQFF; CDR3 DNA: TGTGCCACCAGTGGGACTCCGGGACAGGCACCAATAAGCTCCTACAATGAGCAGTTCTTC
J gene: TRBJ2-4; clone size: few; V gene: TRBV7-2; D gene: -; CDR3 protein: CASSLAQGVAKNIQYF; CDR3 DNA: TGTGCCAGCAGCTTAGCTCAGGGTGTAGCCAAAAACATTCAGTACTTC
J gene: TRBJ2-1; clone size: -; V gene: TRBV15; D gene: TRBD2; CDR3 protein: CATSRDYGLANNEQFF; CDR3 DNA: TGTGCCACCAGCAGAGATTACGGACTAGCAAACAATGAGCAGTTCTTC
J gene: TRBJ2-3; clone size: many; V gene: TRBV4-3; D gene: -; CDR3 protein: CASSQEPGDTQYF; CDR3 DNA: TGCGCCAGCAGCCAAGAGCCTGGGGATACGCAGTATTTT
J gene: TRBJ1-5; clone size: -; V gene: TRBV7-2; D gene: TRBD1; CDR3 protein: CASSFQGVSGQPQHF; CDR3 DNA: TGTGCCAGCAGCTTTCAGGGGGTATCGGGTCAGCCCCAGCATTTT
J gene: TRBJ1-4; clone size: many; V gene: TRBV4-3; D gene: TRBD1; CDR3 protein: CASSLELPTGGGEKLFF; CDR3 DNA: TGCGCCAGCAGCCTCGAATTACCGACAGGGGGCGGTGAAAAACTGTTTTTT
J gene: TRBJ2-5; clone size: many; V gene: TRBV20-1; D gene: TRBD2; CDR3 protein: CSASGGVEETQYF; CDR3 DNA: TGCAGTGCTAGCGGGGGGGTTGAAGAGACCCAGTACTTC
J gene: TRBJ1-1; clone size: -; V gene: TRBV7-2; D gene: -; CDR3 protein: CASSFHNEAFF; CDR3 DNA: TGTGCCAGCAGCTTTCATAATGAAGCTTTCTTT
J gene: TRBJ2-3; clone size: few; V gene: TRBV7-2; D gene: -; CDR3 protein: CASSPPTGGARTGTQYF; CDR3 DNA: TGTGCCAGCAGCCCTCCTACGGGCGGGGCCCGCACGGGTACGCAGTATTTT
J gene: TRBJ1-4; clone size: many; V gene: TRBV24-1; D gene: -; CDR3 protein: CATSDSRTGINEKLFF; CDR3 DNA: TGTGCCACCAGTGATTCCCGAACAGGGATCAATGAAAAACTGTTTTTT
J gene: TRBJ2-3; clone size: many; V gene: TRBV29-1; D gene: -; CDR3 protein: CSVEARTSTDTQYF; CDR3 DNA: TGCAGCGTTGAAGCCAGAACTAGCACAGATACGCAGTATTTT
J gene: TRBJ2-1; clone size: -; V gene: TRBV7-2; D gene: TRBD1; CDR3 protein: CASSPRGRNEQFF; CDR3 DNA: TGTGCCAGCAGCCCTAGGGGGCGGAATGAGCAGTTCTTC
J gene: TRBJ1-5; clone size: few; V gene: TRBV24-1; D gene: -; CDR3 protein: CATSNRINQPQHF; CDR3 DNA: TGTGCCACCAGTAACAGGATCAATCAGCCCCAGCATTTT
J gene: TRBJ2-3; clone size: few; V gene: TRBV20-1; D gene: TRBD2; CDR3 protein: CSASGGGARDTQYF; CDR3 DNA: TGCAGTGCTAGTGGCGGGGGGGCGAGGGATACGCAGTATTTT
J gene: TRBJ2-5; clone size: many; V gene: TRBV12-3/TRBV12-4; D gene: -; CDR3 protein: CASSPTGREETQYF; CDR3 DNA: TGTGCCAGCAGCCCGACAGGGAGGGAAGAGACCCAGTACTTC
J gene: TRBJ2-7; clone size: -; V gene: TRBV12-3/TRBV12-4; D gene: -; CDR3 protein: CASSLGHGEYEQYF; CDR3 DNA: TGTGCCAGCAGTTTAGGGCACGGGGAGTACGAGCAGTACTTC